This T cell receptor beta chain was found in a study of cytotoxic CD8 clonotypes in ibrutinib-treated CLL. Background on the study: The sample average was 255,043 productive templates and roughly 94,000 productive rearrangements.

TCRdb keeps only in-frame clones here, not all; method: immunoSEQ multiplex PCR. The table records over 100,000 clones, about 50% of them present only once. The sample holds a few counts of this clone. Germline V lookup: CDR1 SGDLS, CDR2 YYNGEE. V was shortened by 0 bases and J by 1 base, with 10 bases between the two germline ends. The CDR3 spans 16 residues. Sequenced here: PBMCs, sampled after 24 months of ibrutinib treatment. The chain employs TRBV9 and TRBJ2-2, with D perhaps TRBD1 (6 bases). The clonotype comes from a human donor with chronic lymphocytic leukemia. This CDR3 reads CASSVAGTKNTGELFF. The CDR3 nucleotides are TGTGCCAGCAGCGTAGCCGGGACAAAGAACACCGGGGAGCTGTTTTTT.